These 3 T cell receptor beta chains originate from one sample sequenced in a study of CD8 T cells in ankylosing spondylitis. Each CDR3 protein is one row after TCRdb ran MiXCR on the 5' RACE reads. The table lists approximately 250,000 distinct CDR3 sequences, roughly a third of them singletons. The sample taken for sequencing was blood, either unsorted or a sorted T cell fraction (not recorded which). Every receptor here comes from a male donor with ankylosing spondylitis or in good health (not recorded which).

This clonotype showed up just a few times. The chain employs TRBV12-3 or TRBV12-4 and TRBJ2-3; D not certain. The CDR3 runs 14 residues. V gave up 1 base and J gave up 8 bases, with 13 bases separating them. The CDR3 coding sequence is TGTGCCAGCAGTTTAGAGTGGGGTTCGGGTACGCAGTATTTT. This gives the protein CASSLEWGSGTQYF.

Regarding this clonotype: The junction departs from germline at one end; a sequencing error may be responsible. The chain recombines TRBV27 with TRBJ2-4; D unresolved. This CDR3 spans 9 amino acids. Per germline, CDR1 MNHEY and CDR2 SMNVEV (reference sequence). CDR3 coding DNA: TGTGCCAGCAGTCCCCCGTCTCACTTC. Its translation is CASSPPSHF.

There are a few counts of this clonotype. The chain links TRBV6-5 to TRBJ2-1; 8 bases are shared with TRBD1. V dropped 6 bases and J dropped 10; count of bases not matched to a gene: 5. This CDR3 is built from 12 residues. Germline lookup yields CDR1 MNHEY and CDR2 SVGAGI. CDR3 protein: CASRSGGGEQFF. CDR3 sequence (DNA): TGTGCCAGCAGATCAGGGGGCGGCGAGCAGTTCTTC.